This T cell receptor (beta chain) came from a study of T cell changes during pregnancy in multiple sclerosis. Generated by immunoSEQ multiplex PCR, the TCRdb table keeps only in-frame clones and is missing some. Of 25,000 to 35,000 clones detected, about 88% appear once; the ten largest clones hold under 8.5%. Germline V gives CDR1 SGHTA, CDR2 FQGNSA. This CDR3 is 17 amino acids long. Trimming took off 2 bases at V and 0 bases at J, with 16 bases between the two ends. The receptor comes from a female donor with multiple sclerosis, enrolled in a pregnancy study. Sequenced material: CD8+ T cells from peripheral blood mononuclear cells, taken in the second trimester of pregnancy. The chain uses TRBV7-2 and TRBJ1-1, with TRBD1 as a possible D gene (5 bases). The CDR3 loop reads CASSLSMTVTLNTEAFF. CDR3 bases: TGTGCCAGCAGCTTAAGCATGACAGTCACCCTGAACACTGAAGCTTTCTTT.